The present entry profiles one T cell receptor beta chain with its context. What it binds is unknown. The data were obtained in a study of T cell responses to AZD1222 COVID-19 vaccine. Study-level results: Most donors were white British, females outnumbered males, and clonal diversity was possibly underestimated.

This table comes from immunoSEQ multiplex PCR, and its TCRdb copy is limited to in-frame clones, with some not included. Of fewer than 250,000 clones detected, 85% to 95% appear once; the ten largest clones hold over 1%. V dropped 0 bases and J dropped 6 bases, with 15 bases sitting between them. The CDR3 totals 15 residues. CDR1 and CDR2 from the germline V gene are SGHRS and YFSETQ. The rearrangement uses TRBV5-1 and TRBJ1-2; D might be TRBD1 (6 bases). The sample in question was peripheral blood, obtained on day 0 of AZD1222 vaccination. The TCR sequence derives from an adult in good health. The chain's CDR3 is CASSLAIREGDGYTF. In nucleotides, the CDR3 is TGCGCCAGCAGCTTGGCCATTCGGGAGGGGGATGGCTACACCTTC.